Included here is one TCR beta chain sequence, with context. This record comes from a study of blood T cell repertoires in COVID-19. Background on the study: The cDNA or gDNA used as material had been derived from T cells, B-cell-depleted T cells, or PBMCs.

CDR1 and CDR2 from the germline V gene are MNHEY and SVGAGI. The CDR3 spans 14 residues. Unmatched junction bases numbered 3, after V lost 6 bases and J lost 5 bases. Clones were read by immunoSEQ multiplex PCR, and TCRdb kept only the in-frame ones, dropping some. The sample yields around 60,000 clones, about 81% seen once. Specimen: peripheral blood. The receptor comes from a man older than 75 with acute or convalescent COVID-19. The rearrangement links TRBV6-5 to TRBJ2-3; 12 nucleotides line up with TRBD2. The CDR3 nucleotides are TGTGCCAGCAGCAAACTAGCGGGGGGAGATACGCAGTATTTT. This encodes CASSKLAGGDTQYF.